This T cell receptor (beta chain) was retrieved from a study of blood T cells in healthy people across ages. This CDR3 has 12 residues. A second PCR, run for roughly 7 to 11 cycles, used a sample-barcoded 5' primer plus a J-beta primer mix. Each cDNA molecule carried a tag from a template-switch adaptor that contained 12 random nucleotides. A single record per CDR3 protein comes from TCRdb applying MiXCR to the 5' RACE reads. The table has roughly 790,000 distinct CDR3 sequences, roughly 45% seen once. Concerning this clonotype: The junction departs from germline at one end; a sequencing error may be responsible.

This chain links TRBV12-3 or TRBV12-4 with TRBJ2-2; D uncertain. The sequence came from a woman in her sixties or seventies in good health. The sample taken for sequencing was blood. The CDR3 here is CVSSFSGGELFF. The CDR3 DNA follows: TGTGTCAGCAGTTTTTCGGGCGGGGAGCTGTTTTTT.